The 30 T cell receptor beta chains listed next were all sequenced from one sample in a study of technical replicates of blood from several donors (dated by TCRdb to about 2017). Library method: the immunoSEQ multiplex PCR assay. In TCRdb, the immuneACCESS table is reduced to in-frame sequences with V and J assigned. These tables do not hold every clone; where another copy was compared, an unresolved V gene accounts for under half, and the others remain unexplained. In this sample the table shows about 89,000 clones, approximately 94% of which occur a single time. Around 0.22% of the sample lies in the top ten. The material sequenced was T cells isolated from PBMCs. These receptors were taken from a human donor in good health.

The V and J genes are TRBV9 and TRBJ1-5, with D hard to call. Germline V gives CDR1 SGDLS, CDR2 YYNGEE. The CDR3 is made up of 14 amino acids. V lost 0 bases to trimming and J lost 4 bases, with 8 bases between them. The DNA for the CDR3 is TGTGCCAGCAGCGTAGCCAGCGAGAATCAGCCCCAGCATTTT. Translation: CASSVASENQPQHF.

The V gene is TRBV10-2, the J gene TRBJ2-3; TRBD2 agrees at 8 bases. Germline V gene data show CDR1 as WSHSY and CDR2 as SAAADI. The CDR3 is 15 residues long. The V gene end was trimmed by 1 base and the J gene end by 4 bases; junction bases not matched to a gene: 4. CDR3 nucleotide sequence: TGCGCCAGCAGTGAGTTACGGGAGGGACCAGATACGCAGTATTTT. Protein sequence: CASSELREGPDTQYF.

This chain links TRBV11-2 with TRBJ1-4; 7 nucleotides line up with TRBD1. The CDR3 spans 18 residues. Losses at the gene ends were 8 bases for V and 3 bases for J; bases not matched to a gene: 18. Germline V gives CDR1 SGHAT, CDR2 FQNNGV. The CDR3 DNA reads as TGTGCCAGCTCCCGGACAACGGGACAGAGGGACCCTAATGAAAAACTGTTTTTT. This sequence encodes CASSRTTGQRDPNEKLFF.

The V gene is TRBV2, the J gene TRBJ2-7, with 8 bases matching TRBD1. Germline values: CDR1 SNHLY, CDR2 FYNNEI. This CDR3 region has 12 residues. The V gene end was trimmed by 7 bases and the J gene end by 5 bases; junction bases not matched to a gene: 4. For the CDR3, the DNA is TGTGCCAGCACAGACAGGGGTCACGAGCAGTACTTC. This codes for CASTDRGHEQYF.

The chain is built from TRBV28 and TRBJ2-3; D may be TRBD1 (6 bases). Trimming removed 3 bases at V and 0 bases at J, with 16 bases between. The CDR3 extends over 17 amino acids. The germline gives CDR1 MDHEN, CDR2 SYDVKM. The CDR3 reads CASSLRYRDPSTDTQYF. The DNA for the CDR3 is TGTGCCAGCAGTTTGCGGTACAGGGATCCAAGCACAGATACGCAGTATTTT. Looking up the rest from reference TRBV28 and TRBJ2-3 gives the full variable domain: DVKVTQSSRYLVKRTGEKVFLECVQDMDHENMFWYRQDPGLGLRLIYFSYDVKMKEKGDIPEGYSVSREKKERFSLILESASTNQTSMYLCASSLRYRDPSTDTQYFGPGTRLTVL.

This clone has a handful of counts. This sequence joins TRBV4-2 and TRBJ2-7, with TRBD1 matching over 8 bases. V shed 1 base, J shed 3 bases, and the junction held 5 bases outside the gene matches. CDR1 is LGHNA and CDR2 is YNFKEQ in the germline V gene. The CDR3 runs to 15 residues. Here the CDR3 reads CASSQARQGHYEQYF. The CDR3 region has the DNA TGTGCCAGCAGCCAAGCCCGACAGGGGCACTACGAGCAGTACTTC.

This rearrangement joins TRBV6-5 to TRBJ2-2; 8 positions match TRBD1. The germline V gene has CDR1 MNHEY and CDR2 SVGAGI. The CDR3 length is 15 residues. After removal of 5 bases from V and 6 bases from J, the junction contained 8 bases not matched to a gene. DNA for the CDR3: TGTGCCAGCAGTACGGGACAGGATTTCTCCGGGGAGCTGTTTTTT. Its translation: CASSTGQDFSGELFF.

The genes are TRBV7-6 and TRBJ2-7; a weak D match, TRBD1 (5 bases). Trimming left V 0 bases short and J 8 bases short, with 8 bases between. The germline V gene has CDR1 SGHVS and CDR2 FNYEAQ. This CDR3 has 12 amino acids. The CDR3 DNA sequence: TGTGCCAGCAGCTTAGCGGGGCAGAAGCAGTACTTC. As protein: CASSLAGQKQYF.

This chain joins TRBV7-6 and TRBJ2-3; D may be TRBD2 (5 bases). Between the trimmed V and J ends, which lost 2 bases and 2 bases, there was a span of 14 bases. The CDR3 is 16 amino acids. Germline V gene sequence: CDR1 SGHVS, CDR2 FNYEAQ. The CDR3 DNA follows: TGTGCCAGCAGCTTATTTACGGGGAGCCCCACAGATACGCAGTATTTT. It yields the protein CASSLFTGSPTDTQYF.

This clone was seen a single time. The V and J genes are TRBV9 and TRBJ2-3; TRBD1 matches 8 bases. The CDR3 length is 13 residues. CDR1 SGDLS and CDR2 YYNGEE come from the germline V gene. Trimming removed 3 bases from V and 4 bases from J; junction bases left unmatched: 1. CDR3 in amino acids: CASSGTGSDTQYF. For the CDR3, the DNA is TGTGCCAGCAGCGGGACAGGGTCAGATACGCAGTATTTT.

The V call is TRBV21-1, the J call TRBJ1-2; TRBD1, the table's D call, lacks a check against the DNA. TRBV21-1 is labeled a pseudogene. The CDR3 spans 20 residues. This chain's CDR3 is CASSKGRNSVVGQGGDGYTF. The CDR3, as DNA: TGTGCCAGCAGCAAAGGGCGAAATTCGGTGGTGGGACAGGGGGGGGATGGCTACACCTTC.

The CDR3 protein is CASTLGGRAADTQYF. The CDR3 DNA sequence: TGTGCCAGCACATTGGGTGGGAGGGCCGCAGATACGCAGTATTTT. The chain links TRBV2 to TRBJ2-3; 7 nucleotides line up with TRBD2. J gave up 4 bases and V 7 bases, and 11 bases lay outside the gene matches. The length of the CDR3 is 15 residues. Per the germline V gene, CDR1 is SNHLY and CDR2 is FYNNEI.

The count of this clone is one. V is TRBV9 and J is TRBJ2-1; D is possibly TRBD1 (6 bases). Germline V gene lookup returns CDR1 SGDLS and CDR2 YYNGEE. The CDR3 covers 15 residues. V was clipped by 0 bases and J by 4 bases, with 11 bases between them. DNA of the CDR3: TGTGCCAGCAGCGTAGGGCAGGGGCTTTACAATGAGCAGTTCTTC. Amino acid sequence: CASSVGQGLYNEQFF.

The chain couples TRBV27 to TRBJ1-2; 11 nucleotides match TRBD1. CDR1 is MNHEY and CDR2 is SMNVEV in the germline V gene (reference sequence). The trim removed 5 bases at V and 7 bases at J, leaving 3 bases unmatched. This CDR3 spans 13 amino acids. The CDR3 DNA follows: TGTGCCAGCAGTCCCGGGACAGGGGGTGGCTACACCTTC. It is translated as CASSPGTGGGYTF.

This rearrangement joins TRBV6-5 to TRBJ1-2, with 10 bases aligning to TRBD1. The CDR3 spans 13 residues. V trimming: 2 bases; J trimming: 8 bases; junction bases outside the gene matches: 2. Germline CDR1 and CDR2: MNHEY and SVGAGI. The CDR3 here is CASSYGQGDGYTF. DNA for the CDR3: TGTGCCAGCAGTTACGGACAGGGGGACGGCTACACCTTC.

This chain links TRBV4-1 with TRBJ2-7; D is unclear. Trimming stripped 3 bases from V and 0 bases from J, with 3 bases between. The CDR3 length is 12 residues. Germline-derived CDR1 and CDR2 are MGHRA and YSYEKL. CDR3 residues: CASSQSSYEQYF. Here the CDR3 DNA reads TGCGCCAGCAGCCAGAGCTCCTACGAGCAGTACTTC.

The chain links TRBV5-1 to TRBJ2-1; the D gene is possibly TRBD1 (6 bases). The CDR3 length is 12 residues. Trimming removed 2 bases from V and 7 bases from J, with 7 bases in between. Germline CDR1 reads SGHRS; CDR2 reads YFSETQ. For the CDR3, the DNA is TGCGCCAGCAGCTTTAGGGGGAATGAGCAGTTCTTC. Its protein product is CASSFRGNEQFF.

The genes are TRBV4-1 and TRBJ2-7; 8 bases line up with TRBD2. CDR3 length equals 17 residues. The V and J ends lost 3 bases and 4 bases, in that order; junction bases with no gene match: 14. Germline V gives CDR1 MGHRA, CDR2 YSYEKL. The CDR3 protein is CASSQGGTRKILYEQYF. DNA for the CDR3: TGCGCCAGCAGCCAGGGGGGGACTAGGAAGATTCTTTACGAGCAGTACTTC.

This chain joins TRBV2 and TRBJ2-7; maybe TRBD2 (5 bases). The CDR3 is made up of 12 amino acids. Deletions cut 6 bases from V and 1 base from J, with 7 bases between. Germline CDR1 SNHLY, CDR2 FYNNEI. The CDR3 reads CASREVSYEQYF. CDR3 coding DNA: TGTGCCAGCAGGGAGGTGTCCTACGAGCAGTACTTC.

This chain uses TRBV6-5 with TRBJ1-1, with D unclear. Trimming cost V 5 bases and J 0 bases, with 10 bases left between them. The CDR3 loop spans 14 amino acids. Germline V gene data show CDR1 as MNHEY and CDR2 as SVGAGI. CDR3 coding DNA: TGTGCCAGCAGTGCGGAGCCCATGAACACTGAAGCTTTCTTT. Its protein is CASSAEPMNTEAFF.

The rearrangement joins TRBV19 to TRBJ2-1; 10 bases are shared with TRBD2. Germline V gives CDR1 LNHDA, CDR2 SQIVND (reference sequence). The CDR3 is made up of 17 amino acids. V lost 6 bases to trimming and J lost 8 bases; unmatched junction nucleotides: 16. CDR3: CASSWQLSAGGGDEQFF. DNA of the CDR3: TGTGCCAGTAGCTGGCAGCTCTCAGCGGGAGGGGGGGATGAGCAGTTCTTC.

In DNA form, the CDR3 reads TGTGCCAGCAGTTTACGCCGGGAGTTGAACGGGGAGCTGTTTTTT. Protein product: CASSLRRELNGELFF. The chain carries TRBV27 and TRBJ2-2, with TRBD2 as a possible D gene (6 bases). This CDR3 spans 15 amino acids. Deletions cut 2 bases from V and 7 bases from J, with 14 bases between. Germline V gene data show CDR1 as MNHEY and CDR2 as SMNVEV (reference sequence).

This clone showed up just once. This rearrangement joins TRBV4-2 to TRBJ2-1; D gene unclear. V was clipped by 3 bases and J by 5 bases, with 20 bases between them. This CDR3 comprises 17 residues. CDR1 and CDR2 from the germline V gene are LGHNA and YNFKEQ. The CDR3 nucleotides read TGTGCCAGCAGCCAGCCAACCGCCTTTAGTGGAGACAATGAGCAGTTCTTC. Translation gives CASSQPTAFSGDNEQFF.

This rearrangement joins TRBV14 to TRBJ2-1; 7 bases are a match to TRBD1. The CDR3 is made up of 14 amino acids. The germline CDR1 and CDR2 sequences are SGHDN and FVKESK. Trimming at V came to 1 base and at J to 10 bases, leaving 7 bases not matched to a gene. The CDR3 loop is CASSQVHRGEEQFF. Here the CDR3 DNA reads TGTGCCAGCAGCCAAGTCCACAGGGGCGAGGAGCAGTTCTTC.

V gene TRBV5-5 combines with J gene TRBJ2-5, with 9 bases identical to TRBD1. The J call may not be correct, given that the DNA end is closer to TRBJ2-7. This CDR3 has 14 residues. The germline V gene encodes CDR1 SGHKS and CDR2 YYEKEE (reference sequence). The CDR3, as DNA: TGTGCCAGCAGCTTGGGGACAGGGGCCTACGAGCAGTACTTC. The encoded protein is CASSLGTGAYEQYF.

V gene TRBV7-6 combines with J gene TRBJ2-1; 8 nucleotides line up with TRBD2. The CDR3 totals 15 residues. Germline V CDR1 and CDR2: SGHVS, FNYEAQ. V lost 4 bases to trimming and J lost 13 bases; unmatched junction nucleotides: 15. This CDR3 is CASSYEAVRRGVQFF. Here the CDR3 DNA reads TGTGCCAGCAGCTACGAAGCAGTCCGGCGGGGGGTCCAGTTCTTC.

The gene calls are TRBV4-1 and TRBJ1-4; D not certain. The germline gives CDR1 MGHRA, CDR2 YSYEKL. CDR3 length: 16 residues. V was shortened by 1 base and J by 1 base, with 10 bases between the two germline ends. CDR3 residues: CASSQALLGTNEKLFF. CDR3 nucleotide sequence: TGCGCCAGCAGCCAAGCCCTTCTCGGAACTAATGAAAAACTGTTTTTT.

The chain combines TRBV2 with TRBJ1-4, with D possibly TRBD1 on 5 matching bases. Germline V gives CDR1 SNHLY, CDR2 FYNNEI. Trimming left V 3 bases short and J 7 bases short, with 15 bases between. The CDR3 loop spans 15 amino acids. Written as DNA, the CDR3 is TGTGCCAGCAGTGATGGAGCAGGGAGGCCTGAAAAACTGTTTTTT. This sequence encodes CASSDGAGRPEKLFF.

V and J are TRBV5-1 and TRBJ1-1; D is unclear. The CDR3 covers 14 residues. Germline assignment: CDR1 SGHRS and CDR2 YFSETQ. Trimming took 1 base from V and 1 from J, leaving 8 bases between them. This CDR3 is CASSLPRGNTEAFF. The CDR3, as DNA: TGCGCCAGCAGCTTGCCTCGGGGGAACACTGAAGCTTTCTTT.

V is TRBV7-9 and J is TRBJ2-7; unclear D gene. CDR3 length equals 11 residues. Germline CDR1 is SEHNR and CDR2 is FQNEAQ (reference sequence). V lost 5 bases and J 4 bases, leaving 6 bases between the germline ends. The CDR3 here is CASSVKYEQYF. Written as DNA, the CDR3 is TGTGCCAGCAGCGTAAAATACGAGCAGTACTTC.